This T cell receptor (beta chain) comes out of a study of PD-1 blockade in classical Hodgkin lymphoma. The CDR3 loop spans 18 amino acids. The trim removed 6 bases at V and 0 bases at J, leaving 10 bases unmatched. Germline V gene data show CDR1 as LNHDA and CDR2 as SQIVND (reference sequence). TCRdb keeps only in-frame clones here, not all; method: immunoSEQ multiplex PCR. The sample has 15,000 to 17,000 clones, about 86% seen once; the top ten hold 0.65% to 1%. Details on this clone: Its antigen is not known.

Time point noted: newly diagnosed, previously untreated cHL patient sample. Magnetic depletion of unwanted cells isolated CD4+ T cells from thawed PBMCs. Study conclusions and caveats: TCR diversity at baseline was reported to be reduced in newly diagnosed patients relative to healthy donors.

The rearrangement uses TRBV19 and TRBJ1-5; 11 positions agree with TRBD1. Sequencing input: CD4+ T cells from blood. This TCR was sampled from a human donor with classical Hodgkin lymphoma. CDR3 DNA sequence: TGTGCCAGTAGCCTTTTTTTGGGACAGGGGGTTAGCAATCAGCCCCAGCATTTT. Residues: CASSLFLGQGVSNQPQHF.